The 4 T cell receptor beta chains reported below all come from one sample, sequenced in a study of blood T cells in healthy people across ages (dated by TCRdb to the mid-2010s). The library relied on 5' RACE. A second PCR of about 6 to 11 cycles was run with a J-beta primer mix and a sample-barcoded 5' primer. The raw public reads went through TCRdb reprocessing: fastp at Q25, MiXCR clone calling, in-frame beta chains kept. Records with the same CDR3 protein are collapsed into one entry carrying the most frequent genes and DNA. The sample includes 1.8 million or so distinct CDR3 sequences, with roughly two fifths observed a single time. Roughly 24% of the sample goes to the ten largest clones. The sequenced sample consisted of blood. The receptors shown here come from a human donor in good health.

In its sample, this clonotype was seen a few times. The chain combines TRBV5-6 with TRBJ2-3; 8 bases align to TRBD1. The CDR3 extends over 15 amino acids. Germline assignment: CDR1 SGHDT and CDR2 YYEEEE. V lost 4 bases, J lost 5 bases, and 9 bases stayed unmatched. CDR3 sequence reads: CASSPVGQGGDTQYF. Here the CDR3 DNA reads TGTGCCAGCAGCCCCGTAGGACAGGGTGGAGATACGCAGTATTTT.

This chain links TRBV20-1 with TRBJ2-1; 8 nucleotides align to TRBD2. The germline V gene encodes CDR1 DFQATT and CDR2 SNEGSKA (reference sequence). CDR3 length: 14 residues. Germline trimming cut 7 bases from V and 1 base from J; bases unmatched to any gene: 6. Written as DNA, the CDR3 is TGCAGTGGTGTCGGGGGGGCGTCCTACAATGAGCAGTTCTTC. Its protein is CSGVGGASYNEQFF.

The chain joins TRBV6-1 to TRBJ2-3; 12 nucleotides match TRBD2. CDR3 length equals 16 residues. V dropped 4 bases and J dropped 6; count of bases not matched to a gene: 8. Germline V gives CDR1 MNHNS, CDR2 SASEGT. The CDR3 nucleotides read TGTGCCAGCAGTGTTCTAGCGGGGGGGCGAGATGATACGCAGTATTTT. Its protein is CASSVLAGGRDDTQYF.

This sequence joins TRBV4-3 and TRBJ2-3, with a tentative D call TRBD2 (6 bases). CDR1 is LGHNA and CDR2 is YSLEER in the germline V gene. The CDR3 totals 14 residues. Trimming took off 3 bases at V and 1 base at J, with 8 bases between the two ends. CDR3 loop: CASSQSSGTDTQYF. The CDR3 DNA follows: TGCGCCAGCAGCCAGTCTAGCGGCACAGATACGCAGTATTTT.